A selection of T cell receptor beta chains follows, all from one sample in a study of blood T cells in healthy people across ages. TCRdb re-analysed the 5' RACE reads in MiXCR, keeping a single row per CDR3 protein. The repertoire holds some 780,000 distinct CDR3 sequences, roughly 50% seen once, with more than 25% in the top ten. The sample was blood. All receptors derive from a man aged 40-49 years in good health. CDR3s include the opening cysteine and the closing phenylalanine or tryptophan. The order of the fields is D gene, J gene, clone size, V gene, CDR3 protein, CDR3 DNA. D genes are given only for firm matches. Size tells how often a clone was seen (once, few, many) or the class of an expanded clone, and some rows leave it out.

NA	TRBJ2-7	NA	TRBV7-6	CASSLVPATYEQYF	TGTGCCAGCAGCTTAGTCCCAGCCACCTACGAGCAGTACTTC
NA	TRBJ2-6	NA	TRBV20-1	CSAMSSGANVLTF	TGCAGTGCTATGAGTTCGGGGGCCAACGTCCTGACTTTC
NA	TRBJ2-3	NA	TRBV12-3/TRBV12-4	CASNQQIGGDTQYF	TGTGCCAGCAACCAGCAGATTGGCGGGGATACGCAGTATTTT
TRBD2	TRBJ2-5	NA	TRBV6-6	CASSYSVLAGAETQYF	TGTGCCAGCAGTTACTCCGTCCTAGCGGGAGCAGAGACCCAGTACTTC
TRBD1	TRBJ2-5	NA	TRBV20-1	CSAGRTGGVRETQYF	TGCAGTGCTGGAAGGACAGGGGGAGTGAGAGAGACCCAGTACTTC
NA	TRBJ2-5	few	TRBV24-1	CATSDSLQNQETQYF	TGTGCCACCAGTGACTCGTTACAGAACCAAGAGACCCAGTACTTC
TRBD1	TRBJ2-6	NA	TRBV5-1	CASSLDRGSGANVLTF	TGCGCCAGCAGCTTGGACAGGGGCTCTGGGGCCAACGTCCTGACTTTC
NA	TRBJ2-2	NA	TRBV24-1	CAASDQGSTGTGELFF	TGTGCCGCCAGTGACCAGGGTTCCACCGGCACCGGGGAGCTGTTTTTT
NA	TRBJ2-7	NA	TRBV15	CATSTSSSYEQYF	TGTGCCACCAGCACGTCGAGCTCCTACGAGCAGTACTTC
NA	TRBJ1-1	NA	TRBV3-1	CASSQDREVNTEAFF	TGTGCCAGCAGCCAAGACAGGGAAGTGAACACTGAAGCTTTCTTT
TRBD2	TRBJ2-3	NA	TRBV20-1	CSAVRAGYSNTQYF	TGCAGTGCTGTCCGAGCGGGGTATTCGAATACGCAGTATTTT
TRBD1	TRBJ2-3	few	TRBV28	CASSLSGTGLTDTQYF	TGTGCCAGCAGTTTATCCGGGACAGGACTCACAGATACGCAGTATTTT
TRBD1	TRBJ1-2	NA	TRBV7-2	CASSLLRDRGINYGYTF	TGTGCCAGCAGCTTACTCCGGGACAGGGGGATTAACTATGGCTACACCTTC
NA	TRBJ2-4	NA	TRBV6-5	CASSYSRIAKNIQYF	TGTGCCAGCAGTTACTCAAGGATAGCCAAAAACATTCAGTACTTC
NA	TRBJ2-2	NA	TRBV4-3	CASSQTVSGELFF	TGCGCCAGCAGCCAGACAGTATCCGGGGAGCTGTTTTTT
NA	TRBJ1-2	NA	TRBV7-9	CASSSRDKYGYTF	TGTGCCAGCAGCTCCCGGGACAAATATGGCTACACCTTC
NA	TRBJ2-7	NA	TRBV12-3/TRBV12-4	CASSSDGRSYNEQYF	TGTGCCAGCAGTTCGGACGGACGCTCCTACAATGAGCAGTACTTC
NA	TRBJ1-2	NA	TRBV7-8	CASSLERASYGYTF	TGTGCCAGCAGCCTCGAGCGGGCAAGCTATGGCTACACCTTC
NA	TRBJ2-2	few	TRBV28	CASIGTTGELFF	TGTGCCAGCATTGGTACCACCGGGGAGCTGTTTTTT
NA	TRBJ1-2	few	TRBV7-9	CGGANYGYTF	TGTGGGGGAGCGAACTATGGCTACACCTTC
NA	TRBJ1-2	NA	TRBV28	CASSFLESNGYTF	TGTGCCAGCAGTTTCCTTGAGTCTAATGGCTACACCTTC
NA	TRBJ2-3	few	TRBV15	CATSRDRGTPDTQYF	TGTGCCACCAGCAGAGATCGGGGGACCCCAGATACGCAGTATTTT
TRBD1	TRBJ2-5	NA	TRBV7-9	CASSLATGGTYF	TGTGCCAGCAGTCTCGCCACAGGGGGCACGTACTTC
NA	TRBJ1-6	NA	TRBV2	CASRRENGNSPLHF	TGTGCCAGCAGGAGGGAAAATGGGAATTCACCCCTCCACTTT
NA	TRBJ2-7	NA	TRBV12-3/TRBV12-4	CASSLPTRGSYEQYF	TGTGCCAGCAGCCTTCCGACCAGGGGTTCCTACGAGCAGTACTTC
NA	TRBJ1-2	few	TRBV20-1	CSARDETSYGYTF	TGCAGTGCTAGAGATGAGACGTCCTATGGCTACACCTTC
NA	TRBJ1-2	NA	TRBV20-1	CSASRQAGAYGYTF	TGCAGTGCTAGCCGACAGGCCGGAGCCTATGGCTACACCTTC
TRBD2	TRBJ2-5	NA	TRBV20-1	CSASLAGEETQYF	TGCAGTGCTTCCCTAGCGGGAGAAGAGACCCAGTACTTC
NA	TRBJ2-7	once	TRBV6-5	CASISLVPYEQYF	TGTGCCAGCATTAGCCTGGTGCCCTACGAGCAGTACTTC
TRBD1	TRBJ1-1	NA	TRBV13	CASSWGQVGDYTEAFF	TGTGCCAGCAGCTGGGGACAGGTCGGCGACTACACTGAAGCTTTCTTT
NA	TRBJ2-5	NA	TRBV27	CASSFAQGQGETQYF	TGTGCCAGCAGTTTTGCCCAAGGGCAGGGGGAGACCCAGTACTTC
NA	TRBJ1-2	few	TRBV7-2	CASSPPGNVGGYTF	TGTGCCAGCAGCCCCCCCGGGAACGTGGGCGGCTACACCTTC
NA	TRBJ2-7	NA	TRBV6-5	CAIREAGSYEQYF	TGTGCCATACGAGAGGCCGGATCCTACGAGCAGTACTTC
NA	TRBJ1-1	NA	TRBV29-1	CSVLTANTEAFF	TGCAGCGTGCTGACAGCGAACACTGAAGCTTTCTTT
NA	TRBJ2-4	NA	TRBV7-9	CASSSKVEGPRQNIQYF	TGTGCCAGCAGCTCTAAAGTAGAGGGGCCACGCCAAAACATTCAGTACTTC
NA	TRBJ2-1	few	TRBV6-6	CASSYSSAGTSYSEQFF	TGTGCCAGCAGTTACTCTAGCGCAGGGACATCCTACAGTGAGCAGTTCTTC
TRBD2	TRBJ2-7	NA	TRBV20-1	CSATGLGSYEQYF	TGCAGTGCAACCGGACTAGGGTCCTACGAGCAGTACTTC
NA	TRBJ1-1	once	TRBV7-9	CASTSGPMNTEAFF	TGTGCCAGCACTAGTGGTCCCATGAACACTGAAGCTTTCTTT
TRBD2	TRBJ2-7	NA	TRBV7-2	CASSFLAGNEQYF	TGTGCCAGCAGCTTTCTAGCGGGAAACGAGCAGTACTTC
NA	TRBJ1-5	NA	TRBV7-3	CASSPSPSQPQHF	TGTGCCAGCAGCCCATCCCCAAGTCAGCCCCAGCATTTT
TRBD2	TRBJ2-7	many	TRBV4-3	CASSQASGSSYEQYF	TGCGCCAGCAGCCAAGCTAGCGGGAGCTCCTACGAGCAGTACTTC
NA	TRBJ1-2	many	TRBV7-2	CASSLVSTSYGYTF	TGTGCCAGCAGCTTAGTCTCGACCTCCTATGGCTACACCTTC
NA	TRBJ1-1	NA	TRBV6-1	CASSDLGTEAFF	TGTGCCAGCAGTGACCTGGGCACTGAAGCTTTCTTT
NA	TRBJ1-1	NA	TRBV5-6	CASSRWERETEAFF	TGTGCCAGCAGCCGGTGGGAGAGGGAAACTGAAGCTTTCTTT
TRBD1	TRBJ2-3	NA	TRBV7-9	CASSATPTGETDTQYF	TGTGCCAGCAGCGCAACTCCGACAGGGGAAACAGATACGCAGTATTTT